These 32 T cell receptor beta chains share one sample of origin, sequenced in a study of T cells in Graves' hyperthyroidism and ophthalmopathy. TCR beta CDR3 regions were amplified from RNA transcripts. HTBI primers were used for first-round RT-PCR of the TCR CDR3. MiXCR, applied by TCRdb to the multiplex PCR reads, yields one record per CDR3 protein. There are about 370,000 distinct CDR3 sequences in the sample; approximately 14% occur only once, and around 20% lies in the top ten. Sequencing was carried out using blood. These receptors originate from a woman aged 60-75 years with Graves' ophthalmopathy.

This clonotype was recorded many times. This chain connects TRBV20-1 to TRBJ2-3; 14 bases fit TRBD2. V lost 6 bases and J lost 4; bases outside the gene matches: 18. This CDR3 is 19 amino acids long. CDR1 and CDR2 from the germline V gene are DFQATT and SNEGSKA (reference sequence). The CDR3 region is CSAPPGQRLAGGIADTQYF. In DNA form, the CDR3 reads TGCAGTGCGCCTCCGGGACAGCGACTAGCGGGAGGGATTGCAGATACGCAGTATTTT.

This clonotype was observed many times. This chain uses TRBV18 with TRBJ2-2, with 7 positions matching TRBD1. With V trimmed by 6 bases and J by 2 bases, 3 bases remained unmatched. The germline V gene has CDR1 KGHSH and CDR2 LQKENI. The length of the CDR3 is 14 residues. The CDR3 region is CASSTGVNTGELFF. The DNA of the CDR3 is TGTGCCAGCTCCACAGGGGTCAACACCGGGGAGCTGTTTTTT. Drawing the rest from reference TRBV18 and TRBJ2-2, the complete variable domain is NAGVMQNPRHLVRRRGQEARLRCSPMKGHSHVYWYRQLPEEGLKFMVYLQKENIIDESGMPKERFSAEFPKEGPSILRIQQVVRGDSAAYFCASSTGVNTGELFFGEGSRLTVL.

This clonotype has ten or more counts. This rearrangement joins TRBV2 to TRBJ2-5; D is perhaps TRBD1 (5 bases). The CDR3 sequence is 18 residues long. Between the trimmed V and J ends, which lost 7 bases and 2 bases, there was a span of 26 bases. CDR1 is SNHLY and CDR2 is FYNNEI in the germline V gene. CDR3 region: CASIPIGASDSAQETQYF. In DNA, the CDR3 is TGTGCCAGCATTCCAATTGGGGCTTCTGACAGCGCACAAGAGACCCAGTACTTC.

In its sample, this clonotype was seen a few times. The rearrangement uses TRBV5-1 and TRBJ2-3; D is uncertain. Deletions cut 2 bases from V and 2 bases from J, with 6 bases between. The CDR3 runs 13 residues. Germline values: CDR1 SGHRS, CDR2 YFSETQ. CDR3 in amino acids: CASSFDLTDTQYF. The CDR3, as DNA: TGCGCCAGCAGCTTTGACCTCACAGATACGCAGTATTTT.

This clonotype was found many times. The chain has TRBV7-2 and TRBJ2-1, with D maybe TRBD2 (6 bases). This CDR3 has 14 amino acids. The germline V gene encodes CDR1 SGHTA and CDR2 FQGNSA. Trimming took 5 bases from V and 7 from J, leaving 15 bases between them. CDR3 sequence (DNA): TGTGCCAGCAGCATCCCGGGAGTCGTGAATGAGCAGTTCTTC. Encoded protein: CASSIPGVVNEQFF.

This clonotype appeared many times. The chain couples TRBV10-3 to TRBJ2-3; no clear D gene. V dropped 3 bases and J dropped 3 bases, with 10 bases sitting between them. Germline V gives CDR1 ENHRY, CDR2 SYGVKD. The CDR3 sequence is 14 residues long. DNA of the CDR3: TGTGCCATCAGTGAAGGGATCTCGACAGATACGCAGTATTTT. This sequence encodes CAISEGISTDTQYF.

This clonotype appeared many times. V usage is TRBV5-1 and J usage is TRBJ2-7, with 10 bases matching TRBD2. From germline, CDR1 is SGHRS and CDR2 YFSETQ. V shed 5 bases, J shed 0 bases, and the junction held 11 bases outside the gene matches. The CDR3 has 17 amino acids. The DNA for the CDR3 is TGCGCCAGCAGTCCTGGAGCGGGAGGGCCGAGCTCCTACGAGCAGTACTTC. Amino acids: CASSPGAGGPSSYEQYF.

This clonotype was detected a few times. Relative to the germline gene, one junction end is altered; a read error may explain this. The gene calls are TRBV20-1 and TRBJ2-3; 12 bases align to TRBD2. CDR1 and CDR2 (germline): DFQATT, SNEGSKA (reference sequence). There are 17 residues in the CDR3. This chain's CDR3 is CSAFGLAGTGSTGTQYF. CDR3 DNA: TGCAGTGCCTTCGGACTAGCGGGAACAGGAAGCACAGGTACGCAGTATTTT.

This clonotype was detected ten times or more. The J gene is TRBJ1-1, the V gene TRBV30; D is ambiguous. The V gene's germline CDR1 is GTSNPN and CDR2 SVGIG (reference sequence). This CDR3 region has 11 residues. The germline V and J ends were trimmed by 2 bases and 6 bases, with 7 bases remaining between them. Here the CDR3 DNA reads TGTGCCTGGAGTAGAGCATCTGAAGCTTTCTTT. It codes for CAWSRASEAFF.

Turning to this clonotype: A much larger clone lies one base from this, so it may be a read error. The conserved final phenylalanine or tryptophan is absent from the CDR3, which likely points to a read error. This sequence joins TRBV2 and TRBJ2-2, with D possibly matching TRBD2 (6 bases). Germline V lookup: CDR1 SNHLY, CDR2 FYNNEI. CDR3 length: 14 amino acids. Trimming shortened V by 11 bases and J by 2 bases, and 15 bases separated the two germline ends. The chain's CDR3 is CASAARGNTGELFL. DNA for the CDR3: TGTGCCTCAGCCGCGCGGGGTAACACCGGGGAGCTGTTTCTT.

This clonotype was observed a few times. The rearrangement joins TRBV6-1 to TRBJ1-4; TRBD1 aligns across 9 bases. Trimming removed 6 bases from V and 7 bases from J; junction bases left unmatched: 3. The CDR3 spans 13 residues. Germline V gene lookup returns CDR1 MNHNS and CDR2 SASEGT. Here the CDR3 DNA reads TGTGCCAGCAGCGGGACAGGGATTGAAAAACTGTTTTTT. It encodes CASSGTGIEKLFF.

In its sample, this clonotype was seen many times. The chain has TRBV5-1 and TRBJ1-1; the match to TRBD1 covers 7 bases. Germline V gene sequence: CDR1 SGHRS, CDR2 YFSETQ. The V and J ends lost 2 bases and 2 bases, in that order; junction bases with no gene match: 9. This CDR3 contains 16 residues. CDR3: CASSFGAGTANTEAFF. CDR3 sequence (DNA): TGCGCCAGCAGCTTTGGGGCCGGGACAGCAAACACTGAAGCTTTCTTT.

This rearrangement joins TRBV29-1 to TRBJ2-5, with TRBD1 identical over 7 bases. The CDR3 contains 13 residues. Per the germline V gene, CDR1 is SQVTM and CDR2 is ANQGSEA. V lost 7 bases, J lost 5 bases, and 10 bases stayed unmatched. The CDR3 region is CSATTGLHETQYF. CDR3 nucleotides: TGCAGCGCCACGACAGGGCTCCATGAGACCCAGTACTTC. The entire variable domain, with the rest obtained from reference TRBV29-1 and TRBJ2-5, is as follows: SAVISQKPSRDICQRGTSLTIQCQVDSQVTMMFWYRQQPGQSLTLIATANQGSEATYESGFVIDKFPISRPNLTFSTLTVSNMSPEDSSIYLCSATTGLHETQYFGPGTRLLVL.

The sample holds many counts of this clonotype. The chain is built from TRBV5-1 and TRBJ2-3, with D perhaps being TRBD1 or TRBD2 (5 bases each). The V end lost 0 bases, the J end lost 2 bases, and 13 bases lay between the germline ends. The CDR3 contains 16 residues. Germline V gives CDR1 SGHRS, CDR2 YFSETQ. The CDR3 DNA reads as TGCGCCAGCAGCTTGGAAGGGGACCCTATCACAGATACGCAGTATTTT. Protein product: CASSLEGDPITDTQYF.

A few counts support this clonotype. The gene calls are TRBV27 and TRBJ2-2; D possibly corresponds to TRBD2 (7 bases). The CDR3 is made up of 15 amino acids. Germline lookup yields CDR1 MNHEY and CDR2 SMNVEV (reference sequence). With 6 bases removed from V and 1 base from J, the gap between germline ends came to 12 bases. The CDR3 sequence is CASRGGAVNTGELFF. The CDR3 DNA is TGTGCCAGCAGGGGGGGGGCTGTGAACACCGGGGAGCTGTTTTTT.

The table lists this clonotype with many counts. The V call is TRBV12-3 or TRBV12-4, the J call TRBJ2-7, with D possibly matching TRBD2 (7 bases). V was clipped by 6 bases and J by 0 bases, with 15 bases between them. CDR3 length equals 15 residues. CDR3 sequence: CASSLGGGVSYEQYF. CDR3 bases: TGTGCCAGCAGCCTTGGAGGGGGGGTCTCCTACGAGCAGTACTTC.

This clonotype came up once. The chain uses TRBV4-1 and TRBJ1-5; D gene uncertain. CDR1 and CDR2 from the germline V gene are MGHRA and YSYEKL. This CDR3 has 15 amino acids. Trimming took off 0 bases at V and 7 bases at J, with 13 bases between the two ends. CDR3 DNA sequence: TGCGCCAGCAGCCAAGATATAACTCGTGTACAGCCCCAGCATTTT. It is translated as CASSQDITRVQPQHF.

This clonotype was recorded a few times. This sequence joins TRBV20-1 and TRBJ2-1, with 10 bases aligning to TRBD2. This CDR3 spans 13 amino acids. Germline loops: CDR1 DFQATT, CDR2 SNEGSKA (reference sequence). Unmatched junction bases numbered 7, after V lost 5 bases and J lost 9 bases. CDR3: CSAEREGRGEQFF. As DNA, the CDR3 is TGCAGTGCTGAGCGGGAGGGCCGGGGTGAGCAGTTCTTC.

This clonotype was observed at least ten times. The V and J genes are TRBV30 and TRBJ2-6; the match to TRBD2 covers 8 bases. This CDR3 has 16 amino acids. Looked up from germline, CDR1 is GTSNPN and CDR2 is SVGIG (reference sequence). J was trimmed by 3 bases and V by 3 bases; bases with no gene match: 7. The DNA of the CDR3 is TGTGCCTGGAGGAGAGCGGGAGTAGTTGGGGCCAACGTCCTGACTTTC. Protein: CAWRRAGVVGANVLTF.

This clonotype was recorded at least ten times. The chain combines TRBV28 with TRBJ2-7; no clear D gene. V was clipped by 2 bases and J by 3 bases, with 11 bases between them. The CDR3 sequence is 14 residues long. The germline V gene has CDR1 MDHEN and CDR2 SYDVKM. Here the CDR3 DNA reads TGTGCCAGCAGTTTAAGGTCTCGCGACTACGAGCAGTACTTC. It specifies CASSLRSRDYEQYF. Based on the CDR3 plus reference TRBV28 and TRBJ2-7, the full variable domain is DVKVTQSSRYLVKRTGEKVFLECVQDMDHENMFWYRQDPGLGLRLIYFSYDVKMKEKGDIPEGYSVSREKKERFSLILESASTNQTSMYLCASSLRSRDYEQYFGPGTRLTVT.

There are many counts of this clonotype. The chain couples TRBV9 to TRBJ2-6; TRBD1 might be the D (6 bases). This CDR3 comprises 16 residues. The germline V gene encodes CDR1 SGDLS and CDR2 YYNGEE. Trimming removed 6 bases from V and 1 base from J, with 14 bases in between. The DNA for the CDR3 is TGTGCCAGCACACAGGGTGGATTTTCTGGGGCCAACGTCCTGACTTTC. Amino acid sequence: CASTQGGFSGANVLTF.

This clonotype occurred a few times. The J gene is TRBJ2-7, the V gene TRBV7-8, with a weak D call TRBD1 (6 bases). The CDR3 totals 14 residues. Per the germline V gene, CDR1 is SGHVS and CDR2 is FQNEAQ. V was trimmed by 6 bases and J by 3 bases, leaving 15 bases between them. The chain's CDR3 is CASRLYRDGYEQYF. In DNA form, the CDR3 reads TGTGCCAGCAGGCTTTACAGGGATGGCTACGAGCAGTACTTC.

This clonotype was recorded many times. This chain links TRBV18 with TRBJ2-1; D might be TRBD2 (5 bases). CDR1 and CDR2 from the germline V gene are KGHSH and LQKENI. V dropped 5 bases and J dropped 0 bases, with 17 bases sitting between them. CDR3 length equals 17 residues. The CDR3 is CASSSALERLSYNEQFF. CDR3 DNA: TGTGCCAGCTCATCGGCCTTAGAGCGGCTCTCCTACAATGAGCAGTTCTTC.

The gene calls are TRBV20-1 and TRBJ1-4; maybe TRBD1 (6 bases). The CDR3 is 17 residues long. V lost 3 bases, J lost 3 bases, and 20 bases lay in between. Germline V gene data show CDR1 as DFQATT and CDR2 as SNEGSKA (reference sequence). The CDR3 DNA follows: TGCAGTGCTAGCCCGGAGAGGGGGATTGAGGCTAATGAAAAACTGTTTTTT. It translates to CSASPERGIEANEKLFF.

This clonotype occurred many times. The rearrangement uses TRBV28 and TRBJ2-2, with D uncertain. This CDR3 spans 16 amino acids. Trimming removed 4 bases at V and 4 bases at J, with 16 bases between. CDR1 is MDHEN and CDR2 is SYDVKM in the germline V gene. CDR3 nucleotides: TGTGCCAGCAGTTGGAACCGACCTCGTGGCACCGGGGAGCTGTTTTTT. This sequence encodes CASSWNRPRGTGELFF. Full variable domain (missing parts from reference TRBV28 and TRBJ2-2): DVKVTQSSRYLVKRTGEKVFLECVQDMDHENMFWYRQDPGLGLRLIYFSYDVKMKEKGDIPEGYSVSREKKERFSLILESASTNQTSMYLCASSWNRPRGTGELFFGEGSRLTVL.

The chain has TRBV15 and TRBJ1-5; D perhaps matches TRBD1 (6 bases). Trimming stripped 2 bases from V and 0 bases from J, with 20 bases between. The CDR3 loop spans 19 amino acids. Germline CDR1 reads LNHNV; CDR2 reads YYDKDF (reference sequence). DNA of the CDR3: TGTGCCACCAGCAGAACACAGGGCTACAATATTTATAGCAATCAGCCCCAGCATTTT. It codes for CATSRTQGYNIYSNQPQHF.

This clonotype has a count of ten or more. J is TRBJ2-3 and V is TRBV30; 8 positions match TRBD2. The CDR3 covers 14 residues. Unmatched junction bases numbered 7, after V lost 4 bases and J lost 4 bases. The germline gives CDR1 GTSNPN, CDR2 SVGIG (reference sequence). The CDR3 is CAWNSGKGADTQYF. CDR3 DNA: TGTGCCTGGAATAGCGGGAAGGGGGCAGATACGCAGTATTTT. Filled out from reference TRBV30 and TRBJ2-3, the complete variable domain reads SQTIHQWPATLVQPVGSPLSLECTVEGTSNPNLYWYRQAAGRGLQLLFYSVGIGQISSEVPQNLSASRPQDRQFILSSKKLLLSDSGFYLCAWNSGKGADTQYFGPGTRLTVL.

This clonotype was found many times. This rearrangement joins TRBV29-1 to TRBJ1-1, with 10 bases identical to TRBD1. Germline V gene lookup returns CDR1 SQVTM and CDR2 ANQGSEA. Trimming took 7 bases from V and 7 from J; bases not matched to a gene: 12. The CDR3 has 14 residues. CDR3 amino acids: CSAGMGQGKSEAFF. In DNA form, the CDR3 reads TGCAGCGCAGGAATGGGACAGGGGAAGAGTGAAGCTTTCTTT.

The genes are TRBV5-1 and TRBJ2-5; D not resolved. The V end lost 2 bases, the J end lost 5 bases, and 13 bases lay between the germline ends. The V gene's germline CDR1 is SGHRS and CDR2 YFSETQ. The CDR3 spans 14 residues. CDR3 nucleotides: TGCGCCAGCAGCTTTACTACCCGGCCGGAGACCCAGTACTTC. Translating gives CASSFTTRPETQYF.

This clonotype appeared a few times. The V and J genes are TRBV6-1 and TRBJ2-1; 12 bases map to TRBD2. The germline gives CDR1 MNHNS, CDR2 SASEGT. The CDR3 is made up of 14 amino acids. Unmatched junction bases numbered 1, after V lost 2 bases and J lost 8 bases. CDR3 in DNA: TGTGCCAGCAGTGAACTAGCGGGAGGGCATGAGCAGTTCTTC. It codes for CASSELAGGHEQFF.

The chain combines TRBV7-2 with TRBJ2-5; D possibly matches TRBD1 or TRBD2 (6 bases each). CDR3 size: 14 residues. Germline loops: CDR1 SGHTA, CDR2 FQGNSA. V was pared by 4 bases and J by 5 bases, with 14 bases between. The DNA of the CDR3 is TGTGCCAGCAGCTCCTCGGGGGCCCGGGAGACCCAGTACTTC. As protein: CASSSSGARETQYF.

CDR3 region: CASSFPGTWGNTQYF. DNA for the CDR3: TGTGCCAGCAGTTTCCCCGGGACATGGGGAAATACGCAGTATTTT. This rearrangement joins TRBV27 to TRBJ2-3; a weak D match, TRBD1 (6 bases). The CDR3 extends over 15 amino acids. In germline, CDR1 is MNHEY, CDR2 SMNVEV (reference sequence). The V end lost 3 bases, the J end lost 7 bases, and 17 bases lay between the germline ends.